The entry below describes one T cell receptor (beta chain). The antigen is unknown. These data are taken from a study of cytomegalovirus exposure and HLA in healthy donors. General study results and limits: Researchers catalogued over 150 TCR beta chains as cytomegalovirus-associated. HLA alleles showed associations with about 17,000 TCR beta sequences in a later analysis, at a 0.05 false discovery rate. Exclusion applied to some V segments, including TRBV6-2 and TRBV6-3, as they were indistinguishable.

The study ran its PCR with 60 Vbeta and 13 Jbeta primers. Produced via immunoSEQ multiplex PCR; TCRdb's table is partial and in-frame only. The sample records roughly 79,000 clones, 70% to 75% being singletons. Trimming cost V 2 bases and J 4 bases, with 8 bases left between them. Looked up from germline, CDR1 is SGHNT and CDR2 is YENEEA. The CDR3 extends over 13 amino acids. Healthy bone marrow donors made up the donor group. The sequence came from a woman aged 45-65 years in good health and CMV-seropositive. The chain links TRBV11-3 to TRBJ1-1, with D tentatively TRBD1 (5 bases). Specimen: PBMCs. CDR3 DNA: TGTGCCAGCAGCTTACAGGGAGGCACTGAAGCTTTCTTT. Amino acids: CASSLQGGTEAFF.